The 3 T cell receptor beta chains given below trace back to one sample, sequenced in a study of PD-1 blockade in classical Hodgkin lymphoma. After autologous stem cell transplantation all patients relapsed, and prior brentuximab vedotin exposure differed between cohorts. Measured with immunoSEQ multiplex PCR; TCRdb has only the in-frame clones, and not every one. The repertoire holds around 30,000 clones, around 82% seen once, with approximately 35% in the top ten. The sequences come from peripheral blood mononuclear cells (PBMCs), collected at baseline. All receptors come from a human donor with classical Hodgkin lymphoma.

This chain connects TRBV19 to TRBJ2-3; maybe TRBD1 (5 bases). The V end was cut by 4 bases, the J end by 9 bases, with 17 bases between. The CDR3 loop spans 14 amino acids. Germline V gene sequence: CDR1 LNHDA, CDR2 SQIVND (reference sequence). CDR3 sequence reads: CASSTLDGSGTQYF. CDR3 sequence (DNA): TGTGCCAGTAGTACCTTGGACGGCTCAGGGACGCAGTATTTT.

This clone was seen only once. The gene calls are TRBV6-5 and TRBJ2-7; 8 positions agree with TRBD2. The junction had 5 bases not matched to a gene; V was cut back by 2 bases and J by 2 bases. CDR3 length: 15 residues. CDR1 is MNHEY, CDR2 SVGAGI, per germline. The CDR3 nucleotides read TGTGCCAGCAGTTACGCCACTAGCGGAGCCTACGAGCAGTACTTC. Its protein product is CASSYATSGAYEQYF.

The chain couples TRBV6-6 to TRBJ2-1; D remains unclear. This CDR3 region has 16 residues. V lost 6 bases and J 0 bases, leaving 15 bases between the germline ends. The germline CDR1 and CDR2 sequences are MNHNY and SVGAGI (reference sequence). CDR3 nucleotide sequence: TGTGCCAGCAGCCGATTGTGGATTAGCTCCTACAATGAGCAGTTCTTC. Translated, it gives CASSRLWISSYNEQFF.